This is a list of T cell receptor beta chains from one sample in a study of shared clonotypes between healthy human individuals. Sequencing used immunoSEQ multiplex PCR; TCRdb keeps in-frame clones, though not all of them. Here the sample spans 950,000 to 1,100,000 clones, 75% to 85% being singletons. What was sequenced was memory CD4+ T cells from PBMCs. These receptors all stem from a man in his late teens or twenties in good health. Some clones in this sample may be carry-over from other donors' samples. The CDR3 runs from the conserved cysteine through the conserved F or W. D genes are given only for firm matches. The size field is filled for only some rows; it gives once, few, many or a size class.

J,D,V,length,size,CDR3,DNA
TRBJ1-1,-,TRBV18,14,-,CASSPGARNTEAFF,TGTGCCAGCTCACCAGGTGCGAGGAACACTGAAGCTTTCTTT
TRBJ2-7,TRBD1,TRBV6-1,14,-,CASSRQGPIYEQYF,TGTGCCAGCAGTAGACAGGGCCCGATATACGAGCAGTACTTC
TRBJ2-7,-,TRBV7-6,14,-,CASSLDSGPYEQYF,TGTGCCAGCAGCTTAGACAGCGGCCCCTACGAGCAGTACTTC
TRBJ1-1,-,TRBV27,13,few,CASSPYSGTEAFF,TGTGCCAGCAGTCCGTACAGTGGCACTGAAGCTTTCTTT
TRBJ2-7,-,TRBV27,13,few,CASSPNGGYEQYF,TGTGCCAGCAGTCCCAATGGGGGGTACGAGCAGTACTTC
TRBJ1-1,-,TRBV4-3,14,-,CASSQATGNTEAFF,TGCGCCAGCAGCCAAGCTACAGGGAACACTGAAGCTTTCTTT
TRBJ2-7,TRBD2,TRBV10-3,13,few,CASRTSGENEQYF,TGTGCCAGCCGGACTAGCGGAGAAAACGAGCAGTACTTC
TRBJ1-3,TRBD1,TRBV6-6,14,-,CASSRQGTGNTIYF,TGTGCCAGCAGTAGACAGGGGACTGGAAACACCATATATTTT
TRBJ2-3,TRBD2,TRBV28,15,once,CASSGGLAGPDTQYF,TGTGCCAGCAGTGGGGGACTAGCGGGTCCAGATACGCAGTATTTT
TRBJ2-5,TRBD1,TRBV6-5,15,-,CASSYGTGSVETQYF,TGTGCCAGCAGTTACGGGACAGGGTCCGTAGAGACCCAGTACTTC
TRBJ2-7,TRBD1,TRBV28,15,once,CASSLQGALIYEQYF,TGTGCCAGCAGTTTACAGGGGGCCCTAATCTACGAGCAGTACTTC
TRBJ2-1,-,TRBV6-5,15,-,CASTAGSSSYNEQFF,TGTGCCAGCACCGCGGGGTCGAGCTCCTACAATGAGCAGTTCTTC
TRBJ2-5,-,TRBV30,14,few,CASGPPGNQETQYF,TGTGCTTCCGGGCCTCCGGGGAATCAAGAGACCCAGTACTTC
TRBJ2-1,-,TRBV4-3,18,-,CASSQEPPARQGYGEQFF,TGCGCCAGCAGCCAAGAACCCCCGGCCCGGCAGGGGTATGGTGAGCAGTTCTTC
TRBJ2-2,TRBD1,TRBV5-1,15,few,CASRPGTANTGELFF,TGCGCCAGCAGGCCCGGGACAGCGAACACCGGGGAGCTGTTTTTT
TRBJ1-1,-,TRBV11-2,15,-,CASSFFLGPRTEAFF,TGTGCCAGCAGCTTTTTTCTGGGACCCCGCACTGAAGCTTTCTTT
TRBJ1-1,-,TRBV5-1,14,-,CASSQVPGGTEAFF,TGCGCCAGCAGCCAGGTCCCCGGGGGCACTGAAGCTTTCTTT
TRBJ1-4,-,TRBV9,12,few,CASNRGSGKLFF,TGTGCCAGCAATAGAGGTTCGGGAAAACTGTTTTTT
TRBJ2-1,-,TRBV6-4,16,-,CASSDSMGTDFGEQFF,TGTGCCAGCAGTGACTCGATGGGGACGGATTTCGGTGAGCAGTTCTTC
TRBJ2-1,TRBD2,TRBV5-1,15,-,CASSTGTSGYNEQFF,TGCGCCAGCAGTACCGGGACTAGCGGCTACAATGAGCAGTTCTTC
TRBJ2-1,TRBD2,TRBV4-1,20,-,CASSHNNLKVGLASYNEQFF,TGCGCCAGCAGCCATAACAATTTAAAGGTGGGACTAGCGAGCTACAATGAGCAGTTCTTC
TRBJ2-5,-,TRBV7-3,13,-,CASSLSREETQYF,TGTGCCAGCAGCTTAAGCCGGGAAGAGACCCAGTACTTC
TRBJ2-5,-,TRBV12-5,14,-,CASGLGPSGGTQYF,TGTGCTAGTGGTTTGGGTCCGTCGGGCGGGACCCAGTACTTC
TRBJ1-5,-,TRBV6-5,14,-,CASSYAQGFQPQHF,TGTGCCAGCAGTTACGCTCAGGGATTTCAGCCCCAGCATTTT
TRBJ2-3,TRBD2,TRBV10-1,15,-,CASSRTSGRTDTQYF,TGCGCCAGCAGTCGGACTAGCGGGAGGACAGATACGCAGTATTTT
TRBJ2-3,TRBD2,TRBV5-5,17,-,CASSLVVTSVGTDTQYF,TGTGCCAGCAGCTTGGTGGTGACTAGCGTCGGCACAGATACGCAGTATTTT
TRBJ1-2,-,TRBV10-3,14,once,CAISESSSWRGYTF,TGTGCCATCAGTGAGTCGTCCTCCTGGCGGGGCTACACCTTC
TRBJ2-5,-,TRBV28,15,-,CASSLPRGNQETQYF,TGTGCCAGCTCACTACCCCGGGGAAACCAAGAGACCCAGTACTTC
TRBJ1-2,-,TRBV7-9,12,-,CASSPDAGGYTF,TGTGCCAGCAGCCCCGATGCGGGTGGCTACACCTTC
TRBJ2-2,-,TRBV4-3,15,-,CASSQELRFTGELFF,TGCGCCAGCAGCCAAGAATTGAGATTCACCGGGGAGCTGTTTTTT
TRBJ2-7,-,TRBV5-1,13,-,CASSLDASYEQYF,TGCGCCAGCAGCTTGGATGCCTCCTACGAGCAGTACTTC
TRBJ1-5,-,TRBV18,15,-,CASSPDGLSNQPQHF,TGTGCCAGCTCACCAGATGGGCTTAGCAATCAGCCCCAGCATTTT
TRBJ1-3,-,TRBV5-1,13,few,CASRPASGNTIYF,TGCGCCAGCAGGCCTGCCTCTGGAAACACCATATATTTT
TRBJ2-1,TRBD2,TRBV5-1,16,-,CASSSGTSVSYNEQFF,TGCGCCAGCAGCTCAGGGACTAGCGTTTCCTACAATGAGCAGTTCTTC
TRBJ1-5,-,TRBV30,16,-,CAWSVGGTSGLQPQHF,TGTGCCTGGAGTGTGGGTGGGACATCCGGTTTGCAGCCCCAGCATTTT
TRBJ1-3,TRBD1,TRBV5-1,16,-,CASSRGQGGSGNTIYF,TGCGCCAGCAGCCGGGGACAGGGCGGCTCTGGAAACACCATATATTTT
TRBJ1-1,TRBD1,TRBV5-1,17,once,CASSLGAGGAENTEAFF,TGCGCCAGCAGCTTGGGGGCAGGGGGCGCGGAGAACACTGAAGCTTTCTTT
TRBJ2-7,-,TRBV14,12,few,CASGVNLYEQYF,TGTGCCAGCGGCGTGAACCTGTACGAGCAGTACTTC
TRBJ1-2,-,TRBV27,13,-,CASSLDRNYGYTF,TGTGCCAGCAGTTTAGACAGAAACTATGGCTACACCTTC
TRBJ1-4,-,TRBV4-1,14,-,CASSQTPGWEKLFF,TGCGCCAGCAGCCAAACTCCAGGCTGGGAAAAACTGTTTTTT
TRBJ1-3,TRBD1,TRBV7-9,14,-,CASSLQGTGNTIYF,TGTGCCAGCAGTTTACAGGGGACTGGAAACACCATATATTTT
TRBJ2-3,-,TRBV5-1,16,-,CASSLAGSPRADTQYF,TGCGCCAGCAGCTTGGCCGGTTCCCCCCGGGCAGATACGCAGTATTTT
TRBJ2-1,-,TRBV9,14,-,CASSVEGVGYEQFF,TGTGCCAGCAGCGTAGAAGGTGTGGGCTATGAGCAGTTCTTC
TRBJ1-1,TRBD1,TRBV28,14,-,CASSLQGALSEAFF,TGTGCCAGCAGTTTACAGGGGGCGCTGTCTGAAGCTTTCTTT
TRBJ2-2,-,TRBV7-9,14,-,CASSPTRNTGELFF,TGTGCCAGCAGCCCGACAAGAAACACCGGGGAGCTGTTTTTT
TRBJ1-2,-,TRBV28,13,many,CASSSGGVSGYTF,TGTGCCAGCAGTTCCGGTGGGGTAAGCGGCTACACCTTC
TRBJ2-7,TRBD2,TRBV7-2,16,-,CASSRTSGTFSYEQYF,TGTGCCAGCAGCCGTACTAGCGGGACCTTCTCCTACGAGCAGTACTTC
TRBJ1-1,TRBD1,TRBV5-1,16,once,CASSAINQGANTEAFF,TGCGCCAGCAGCGCCATTAACCAGGGGGCGAACACTGAAGCTTTCTTT
TRBJ2-6,-,TRBV27,14,-,CASSWGRGANVLTF,TGTGCCAGCAGTTGGGGGAGAGGGGCCAACGTCCTGACTTTC
TRBJ2-7,-,TRBV2,15,-,CASSVGRPLSYEQYF,TGTGCCAGCAGTGTGGGCAGGCCGCTTTCCTACGAGCAGTACTTC
TRBJ2-1,TRBD2,TRBV25-1,15,-,CASSTAGKSYNEQFF,TGTGCCAGCAGCACAGCGGGAAAGTCCTACAATGAGCAGTTCTTC
TRBJ2-5,-,TRBV7-9,14,-,CASSLFRDQETQYF,TGTGCCAGCAGCTTATTTCGGGACCAAGAGACCCAGTACTTC
TRBJ2-7,-,TRBV21-1,14,-,CASSDGQATYEQYF,TGTGCCAGCAGCGACGGACAGGCTACCTACGAGCAGTACTTC
TRBJ1-1,-,TRBV11-1,15,-,CVSRPTIRVTTEAFF,TGTGTCAGCAGGCCTACTATCAGGGTTACCACTGAAGCTTTCTTT
TRBJ2-5,TRBD2,TRBV9,17,-,CASSVGSSFQGGETQYF,TGTGCCAGCAGCGTAGGGTCAAGCTTTCAGGGAGGGGAGACCCAGTACTTC